The source of this TCR beta chain is a study of control samples from healthy donors and cancer patients. Clones were sequenced by immunoSEQ multiplex PCR, and TCRdb holds only the in-frame ones, with some missing. The data show 100,000 to 150,000 clones, 90% seen once. Germline assignment: CDR1 SGHRS and CDR2 YFSETQ. V lost 0 bases, J lost 4 bases, and 4 bases lay in between. The CDR3 has 13 amino acids. This receptor was identified in a man in his forties or fifties in good health. The specimen was blood. This chain joins TRBV5-1 and TRBJ2-2, with unresolved D. The DNA for the CDR3 is TGCGCCAGCAGCTTGGCGGTCACCGGGGAGCTGTTTTTT. This gives the protein CASSLAVTGELFF.